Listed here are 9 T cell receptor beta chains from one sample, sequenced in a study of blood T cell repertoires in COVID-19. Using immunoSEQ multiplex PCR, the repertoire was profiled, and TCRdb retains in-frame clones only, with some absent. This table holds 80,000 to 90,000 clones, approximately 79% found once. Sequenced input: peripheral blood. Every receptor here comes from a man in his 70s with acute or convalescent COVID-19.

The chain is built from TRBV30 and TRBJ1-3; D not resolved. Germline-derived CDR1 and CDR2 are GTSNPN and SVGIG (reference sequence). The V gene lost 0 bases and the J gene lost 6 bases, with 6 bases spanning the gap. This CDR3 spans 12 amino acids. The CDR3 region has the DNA TGTGCCTGGAGTGTACCGGTAAACACCATATATTTT. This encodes CAWSVPVNTIYF.

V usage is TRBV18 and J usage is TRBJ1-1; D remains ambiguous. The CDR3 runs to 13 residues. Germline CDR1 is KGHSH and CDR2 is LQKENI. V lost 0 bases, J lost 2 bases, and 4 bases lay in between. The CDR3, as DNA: TGTGCCAGCTCACCACCGCGAAACACTGAAGCTTTCTTT. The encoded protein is CASSPPRNTEAFF. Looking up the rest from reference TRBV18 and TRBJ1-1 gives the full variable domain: NAGVMQNPRHLVRRRGQEARLRCSPMKGHSHVYWYRQLPEEGLKFMVYLQKENIIDESGMPKERFSAEFPKEGPSILRIQQVVRGDSAAYFCASSPPRNTEAFFGQGTRLTVV.

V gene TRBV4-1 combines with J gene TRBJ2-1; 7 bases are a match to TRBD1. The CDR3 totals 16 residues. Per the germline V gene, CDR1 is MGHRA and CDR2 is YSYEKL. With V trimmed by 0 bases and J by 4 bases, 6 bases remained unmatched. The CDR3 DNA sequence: TGCGCCAGCAGCCAAGACTCTGGGACAGCTTACAATGAGCAGTTCTTC. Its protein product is CASSQDSGTAYNEQFF.

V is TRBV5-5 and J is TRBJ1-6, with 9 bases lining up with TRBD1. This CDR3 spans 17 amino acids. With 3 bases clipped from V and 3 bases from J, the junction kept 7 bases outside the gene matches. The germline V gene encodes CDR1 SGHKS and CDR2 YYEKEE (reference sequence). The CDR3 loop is CASSYAPGQGYNSPLHF. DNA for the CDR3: TGTGCCAGCAGCTACGCCCCGGGACAGGGCTATAATTCACCCCTCCACTTT.

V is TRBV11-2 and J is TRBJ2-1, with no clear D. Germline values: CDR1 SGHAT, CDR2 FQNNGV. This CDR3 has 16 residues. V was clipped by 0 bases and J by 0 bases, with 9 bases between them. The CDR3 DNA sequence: TGTGCCAGCAGCTTAGATCTTTGGAGCTCCTACAATGAGCAGTTCTTC. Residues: CASSLDLWSSYNEQFF.

The CDR3 loop is CASSHNSHSPLHF. The DNA for the CDR3 is TGTGCCAGCAGCCACAACAGCCATTCACCCCTCCACTTT. The V gene is TRBV14, the J gene TRBJ1-6, with D hard to call. V was clipped by 3 bases and J by 8 bases, with 8 bases between them. Looked up from germline, CDR1 is SGHDN and CDR2 is FVKESK. The CDR3 loop spans 13 amino acids.

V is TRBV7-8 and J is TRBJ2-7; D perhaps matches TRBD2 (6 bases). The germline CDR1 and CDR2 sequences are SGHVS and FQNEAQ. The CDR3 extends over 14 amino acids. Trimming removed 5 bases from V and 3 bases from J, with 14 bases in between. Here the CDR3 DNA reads TGTGCCAGCAGCCCGGGGACTCGGGGCTACGAGCAGTACTTC. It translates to CASSPGTRGYEQYF.

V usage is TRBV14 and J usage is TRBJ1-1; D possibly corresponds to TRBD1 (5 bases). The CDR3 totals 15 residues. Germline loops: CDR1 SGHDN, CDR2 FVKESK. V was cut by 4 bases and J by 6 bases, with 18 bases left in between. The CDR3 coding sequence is TGTGCCAGCAGCCCGGCAGGGATGGTGAGTTCTGAAGCTTTCTTT. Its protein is CASSPAGMVSSEAFF.

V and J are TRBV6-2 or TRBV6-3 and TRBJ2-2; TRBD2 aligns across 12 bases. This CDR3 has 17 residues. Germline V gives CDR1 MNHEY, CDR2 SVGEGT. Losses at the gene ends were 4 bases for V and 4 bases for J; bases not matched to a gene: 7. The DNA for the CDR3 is TGTGCCAGCAGTTGGCTAGCGGGGGGGCCTGTCACCGGGGAGCTGTTTTTT. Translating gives CASSWLAGGPVTGELFF.